Shown below are 30 T cell receptor beta chains from a single sample sequenced in a study of T cell responses to AZD1222 COVID-19 vaccine. TCRdb keeps only in-frame clones here, not all; method: immunoSEQ multiplex PCR. The sample lists 100,000 or so clones, approximately 91% occurring once. The sequences come from peripheral blood, collected 28 days after the second AZD1222 dose. These receptors originate from an adult who received the AZD1222 COVID-19 vaccine.

V usage is TRBV2 and J usage is TRBJ1-1; possibly TRBD1 for D (5 bases). The CDR3 runs 13 residues. The germline V gene has CDR1 SNHLY and CDR2 FYNNEI. The ends were cut back, 7 bases at V and 4 bases at J, with 13 bases in the middle. This CDR3 reads CASTGDVGTEAFF. In DNA, the CDR3 is TGTGCCAGCACGGGGGATGTGGGCACTGAAGCTTTCTTT.

The chain couples TRBV2 to TRBJ1-2, with D possibly matching TRBD1 (5 bases). The CDR3 extends over 13 amino acids. Germline CDR1 is SNHLY and CDR2 is FYNNEI. V was trimmed by 10 bases and J by 6 bases, leaving 18 bases between them. For the CDR3, the DNA is TGTGCCACCACGATACGCCAGGGAAATGGCTACACCTTC. This gives the protein CATTIRQGNGYTF. Together with reference TRBV2 and TRBJ1-2, the CDR3 gives the full variable domain: EPEVTQTPSHQVTQMGQEVILRCVPISNHLYFYWYRQILGQKVEFLVSFYNNEISEKSEIFDDQFSVERPDGSNFTLKIRSTKLEDSAMYFCATTIRQGNGYTFGSGTRLTVV.

This clone appeared a single time. The chain carries TRBV19 and TRBJ1-1; 7 positions match TRBD1. Germline CDR1 LNHDA, CDR2 SQIVND (reference sequence). The V segment lost 4 bases and the J segment 5 bases; nucleotides outside the gene matches: 7. This CDR3 spans 14 amino acids. CDR3 DNA: TGTGCCAGTAGTAGGACGAGGGGGCGAACTGAAGCTTTCTTT. It encodes CASSRTRGRTEAFF.

V gene TRBV2 combines with J gene TRBJ2-4; no clear D gene. The CDR3 covers 14 residues. Trimming removed 6 bases at V and 0 bases at J, with 9 bases between. The germline V gene encodes CDR1 SNHLY and CDR2 FYNNEI. Here the CDR3 reads CASSAQIAKNIQYF. CDR3 coding DNA: TGTGCCAGCAGCGCTCAAATAGCCAAAAACATTCAGTACTTC.

The chain employs TRBV19 and TRBJ1-1; D not certain. CDR1 is LNHDA, CDR2 SQIVND, per germline (reference sequence). There are 12 residues in the CDR3. V was shortened by 3 bases and J by 0 bases, with 2 bases between the two germline ends. CDR3 protein: CASSILNTEAFF. The CDR3 DNA reads TGTGCCAGTAGTATCCTGAACACTGAAGCTTTCTTT.

The V gene is TRBV14, the J gene TRBJ2-5; 9 bases agree with TRBD1. The CDR3 spans 16 residues. CDR1 is SGHDN and CDR2 is FVKESK in the germline V gene. Germline trimming cut 1 base from V and 5 bases from J; bases unmatched to any gene: 8. CDR3 region: CASSQADRGLEETQYF. CDR3 sequence (DNA): TGTGCCAGCAGCCAAGCAGACAGGGGGTTGGAGGAGACCCAGTACTTC.

The V gene is TRBV5-1, the J gene TRBJ2-6; D is tentatively TRBD1 or TRBD2 (5 bases each). V lost 6 bases and J 2 bases, leaving 9 bases between the germline ends. CDR1 is SGHRS, CDR2 YFSETQ, per germline. The CDR3 consists of 14 residues. CDR3 region: CASNLGAGANVLTF. CDR3 DNA sequence: TGCGCCAGCAACCTGGGGGCTGGGGCCAACGTCCTGACTTTC.

The V call is TRBV7-3, the J call TRBJ2-2; no firm D call. Deletions cut 1 base from V and 6 bases from J, with 6 bases between. The germline gives CDR1 SGHTA, CDR2 FQGTGA. The CDR3 is 13 amino acids. DNA for the CDR3: TGTGCCAGCAGCTTAATAGCCCCCGGGGAGCTGTTTTTT. It specifies CASSLIAPGELFF. Looking up the rest from reference TRBV7-3 and TRBJ2-2 gives the full variable domain: GAGVSQTPSNKVTEKGKYVELRCDPISGHTALYWYRQSLGQGPEFLIYFQGTGAADDSGLPNDRFFAVRPEGSVSTLKIQRTERGDSAVYLCASSLIAPGELFFGEGSRLTVL.

The chain has TRBV28 and TRBJ2-7, with D unresolved. V lost 5 bases and J lost 4, with 15 bases in between. The germline V gene has CDR1 MDHEN and CDR2 SYDVKM. The CDR3 spans 14 residues. In nucleotides, the CDR3 is TGTGCCAGCAGTCCGCGATCCCAATTGTACGAGCAGTACTTC. Translating it yields CASSPRSQLYEQYF.

This chain joins TRBV24-1 and TRBJ2-3; TRBD1 might be the D (6 bases). The V gene's germline CDR1 is KGHDR and CDR2 SFDVKD. The V and J ends lost 1 base and 0 bases respectively, with 16 bases between them. CDR3 size: 18 residues. The CDR3 protein is CATSDLSQGFVSTDTQYF. In DNA form, the CDR3 reads TGTGCCACCAGTGATTTATCCCAGGGGTTTGTTAGCACAGATACGCAGTATTTT.

The chain is built from TRBV19 and TRBJ2-3; D is tentatively TRBD1 or TRBD2 (5 bases each). V shed 5 bases and J shed 1 base, with 7 bases lying between them. The CDR3 sequence is 13 residues long. Germline CDR1 and CDR2: LNHDA and SQIVND (reference sequence). CDR3 nucleotide sequence: TGTGCCAGTAGTTGGGGACGCACAGATACGCAGTATTTT. As protein: CASSWGRTDTQYF.

A note on this clone: Other DNA sequences within the sample encode an identical CDR3. The rearrangement joins TRBV4-1 to TRBJ1-2; maybe TRBD1 (5 bases). The germline V gene has CDR1 MGHRA and CDR2 YSYEKL. The V and J ends lost 6 bases and 1 base respectively, with 6 bases between them. This CDR3 is built from 12 residues. Here the CDR3 reads CASSQGNYGYTF. The CDR3 bases are TGCGCCAGCAGTCAGGGTAACTATGGCTACACCTTC.

This clone was recorded only once. The chain recombines TRBV28 with TRBJ2-1, with 7 bases that match TRBD2. CDR3 size: 16 residues. Germline V CDR1 and CDR2: MDHEN, SYDVKM. V lost 3 bases and J lost 5; bases outside the gene matches: 10. DNA for the CDR3: TGTGCCAGCAGTTTCGCCCCTTGGGGGAGGGACAATGAGCAGTTCTTC. As protein: CASSFAPWGRDNEQFF.

The chain links TRBV24-1 to TRBJ2-5; the match to TRBD1 covers 8 bases. V lost 9 bases and J lost 3; bases outside the gene matches: 5. This CDR3 is built from 13 residues. The germline gives CDR1 KGHDR, CDR2 SFDVKD. Written as DNA, the CDR3 is TGTGCCACCCGAGGACAGGGTAAAGAGACCCAGTACTTC. Translated: CATRGQGKETQYF.

The chain carries TRBV5-4 and TRBJ2-5, with 8 positions matching TRBD1. Germline-derived CDR1 and CDR2 are SGHNT and YYREEE (reference sequence). CDR3 length equals 16 residues. The ends lost 5 bases at V and 1 base at J; junction bases unmatched: 10. CDR3 region: CASRSDGTGRQETQYF. The CDR3 DNA sequence: TGTGCCAGCAGATCGGATGGGACAGGCCGCCAAGAGACCCAGTACTTC.

The chain has TRBV4-1 and TRBJ2-7; D is uncertain. V was trimmed by 3 bases and J by 0 bases, leaving 9 bases between them. The V gene's germline CDR1 is MGHRA and CDR2 YSYEKL. The CDR3 runs to 14 residues. In DNA form, the CDR3 reads TGCGCCAGCAGCCAGGGTGAGAGCTCCTACGAGCAGTACTTC. This gives the protein CASSQGESSYEQYF.

The chain couples TRBV10-1 to TRBJ1-5; tentative D call: TRBD1 (5 bases). V gave up 2 bases and J gave up 7 bases, with 12 bases separating them. The CDR3 contains 14 residues. Germline values: CDR1 WNHNN, CDR2 SYGVQD (reference sequence). The CDR3 sequence is CASSEGQAGQPQHF. The CDR3 DNA is TGCGCCAGCAGTGAGGGGCAAGCAGGGCAGCCCCAGCATTTT.

V and J are TRBV9 and TRBJ1-2; the match to TRBD1 covers 9 bases. Per the germline V gene, CDR1 is SGDLS and CDR2 is YYNGEE. The V segment lost 0 bases and the J segment 8 bases; nucleotides outside the gene matches: 5. This CDR3 spans 14 amino acids. The CDR3 sequence: CASSVGTGEIGYTF. CDR3 DNA sequence: TGTGCCAGCAGCGTAGGGACAGGGGAAATCGGCTACACCTTC.

V usage is TRBV19 and J usage is TRBJ1-5; unclear D gene. The CDR3 spans 16 residues. The germline V and J ends were trimmed by 6 bases and 5 bases, with 20 bases remaining between them. CDR1 and CDR2 from the germline V gene are LNHDA and SQIVND (reference sequence). Here the CDR3 reads CASRRTSTMSDQPQHF. CDR3 nucleotides: TGTGCCAGTAGACGGACTTCTACGATGAGTGATCAGCCCCAGCATTTT.

The gene calls are TRBV12-3 or TRBV12-4 and TRBJ2-1; D remains ambiguous. V lost 4 bases and J 8 bases, leaving 6 bases between the germline ends. The length of the CDR3 is 11 residues. The CDR3 DNA reads as TGTGCCAGCAGTTACGACTATGAGCAGTTCTTC. Translation gives CASSYDYEQFF.

V and J are TRBV11-3 and TRBJ1-1, with unresolved D. V lost 1 base, J lost 0 bases, and 6 bases lay in between. CDR3 length equals 14 residues. The germline V gene encodes CDR1 SGHNT and CDR2 YENEEA. The DNA for the CDR3 is TGTGCCAGCAGCTTAGTAGGGATGAACACTGAAGCTTTCTTT. Encoded protein: CASSLVGMNTEAFF.

The rearrangement joins TRBV5-6 to TRBJ1-5; D uncertain. This CDR3 is 14 amino acids long. The ends were cut back, 2 bases at V and 0 bases at J, with 6 bases in the middle. CDR1 SGHDT and CDR2 YYEEEE come from the germline V gene. CDR3 protein: CASSFSYSNQPQHF. In nucleotides, the CDR3 is TGTGCCAGCAGCTTTAGCTATAGCAATCAGCCCCAGCATTTT.

V usage is TRBV6-4 and J usage is TRBJ1-1; a weak D match, TRBD1 (5 bases). The CDR3 loop spans 17 amino acids. V was shortened by 7 bases and J by 6 bases, with 27 bases between the two germline ends. Germline V gene sequence: CDR1 MRHNA, CDR2 SNTAGT. Here the CDR3 DNA reads TGTGCCAGCACCCTTCTCTATACTCATCAGGGTACCCCTGAAGCTTTCTTT. This sequence encodes CASTLLYTHQGTPEAFF.

A note on this clone: Germline and junction disagree at one end, which may indicate a read error. The V call is TRBV5-4, the J call TRBJ1-2; TRBD1 matches at 10 bases. The CDR3 has 15 amino acids. Germline V lookup: CDR1 SGHNT, CDR2 YYREEE (reference sequence). The CDR3 DNA sequence: TGTGCCAGCACCTTGTTCCGGGACAGGGGCTATGGCTACACCTTC. As protein: CASTLFRDRGYGYTF.

Comments on this clone: This sample also contains other DNA sequences that code for the same CDR3. The chain is built from TRBV12-3 or TRBV12-4 and TRBJ1-3; D uncertain. The CDR3 is 12 residues long. Trimming shortened V by 5 bases and J by 0 bases, and 2 bases separated the two germline ends. The CDR3 loop reads CASSLSGNTIYF. Written as DNA, the CDR3 is TGTGCCAGCAGTCTCTCTGGAAACACCATATATTTT.

This chain connects TRBV5-4 to TRBJ2-7; 9 bases agree with TRBD1. CDR3 length: 14 residues. Unmatched junction bases numbered 2, after V lost 1 base and J lost 3 bases. Germline CDR1 and CDR2: SGHNT and YYREEE (reference sequence). In DNA form, the CDR3 reads TGTGCCAGCAGCTTGTTGACAGGGGGCTACGAGCAGTACTTC. The encoded protein is CASSLLTGGYEQYF.

The genes are TRBV7-6 and TRBJ1-1, with a tentative D call TRBD1 (5 bases). There are 14 residues in the CDR3. Trimming pared 5 bases from V and 1 base from J, leaving 11 bases between. Per the germline V gene, CDR1 is SGHVS and CDR2 is FNYEAQ. In DNA, the CDR3 is TGTGCCAGCAGCCCGGGACGATCGAACACTGAAGCTTTCTTT. It codes for CASSPGRSNTEAFF.

The chain recombines TRBV9 with TRBJ1-1, with D maybe TRBD1 (6 bases). Germline values: CDR1 SGDLS, CDR2 YYNGEE. The length of the CDR3 is 14 residues. V lost 4 bases and J lost 3, with 13 bases in between. As DNA, the CDR3 is TGTGCCAGCAGCCCCCGGACAGATTACACTGAAGCTTTCTTT. Its protein is CASSPRTDYTEAFF.

In this sample, this clone turned up once. The chain links TRBV18 to TRBJ2-2; D not certain. V lost 0 bases and J 2 bases, leaving 7 bases between the germline ends. This CDR3 contains 15 residues. Germline lookup yields CDR1 KGHSH and CDR2 LQKENI. The CDR3 DNA reads as TGTGCCAGCTCACCACCGGCTGGTAACACCGGGGAGCTGTTTTTT. It translates to CASSPPAGNTGELFF.

This rearrangement joins TRBV5-1 to TRBJ1-4; D gene unclear. CDR1 is SGHRS and CDR2 is YFSETQ in the germline V gene. Trimming removed 1 base from V and 5 bases from J, with 9 bases in between. The CDR3 is 14 amino acids. The CDR3 protein is CASSLLGLNEKLFF. The CDR3 DNA follows: TGCGCCAGCAGCTTGCTAGGACTAAATGAAAAACTGTTTTTT.